This T cell receptor beta chain was recovered during a study of identical twins. General study results and limits: Memory repertoires lacked the insertion deficit that abundant cord blood beta clonotypes showed.

The CDR3 length is 12 residues. The trim removed 7 bases at V and 5 bases at J, leaving 4 bases unmatched. The V gene's germline CDR1 is MNHNY and CDR2 SVGAGI (reference sequence). Carrying unique molecular identifiers, the cDNA also gained a universal primer site through template switching. Each CDR3 protein is one row after TCRdb ran MiXCR on the 5' RACE reads. The table lists some 250,000 distinct CDR3 sequences, roughly 13% of them singletons. Concerning this clonotype itself: Its antigen remains unknown.

This sample was shared with a second study, whose subject was yellow fever vaccine responses in identical twins.

The sequence was collected from a woman between 18 and 29 years old in good health. The J gene is TRBJ1-1, the V gene TRBV6-6; 7 positions agree with TRBD1. Source material: memory (CD45RO+) T cells sorted from blood. CDR3 sequence: CASTEGATEAFF. The CDR3, as DNA: TGTGCCAGCACCGAGGGGGCGACTGAAGCTTTCTTT.